This T cell receptor beta chain emerged from a study of Ad26.COV2.S vaccination and SARS-CoV-2 variants. Treatment defined: 15 to 20 received Ad26.COV2.S at low or high dose, single or two shots; 5 received placebo; per-sample allocation not given. Specimens were obtained on day 63 following the first vaccine or placebo injection. Germline CDR1 SGHNT, CDR2 YYREEE (reference sequence). The CDR3 sequence is 16 residues long. V was clipped by 0 bases and J by 5 bases, with 14 bases between them. This clone has just a few counts. Data came from immunoSEQ multiplex PCR; TCRdb stores just in-frame clones and leaves some out. The data hold approximately 420,000 clones, with approximately 90% observed a single time.

The chain employs TRBV5-4 and TRBJ1-4; TRBD1 might be the D (5 bases). This sample comprised peripheral blood, obtained in a trial of Ad26.COV2.S vaccine versus placebo. This TCR was recovered from a person aged 18-60 years who received the Ad26.COV2.S COVID-19 vaccine or a placebo. The CDR3: CASSLAPSGGNEKLFF. CDR3 bases: TGTGCCAGCAGCTTGGCGCCGTCCGGGGGAAATGAAAAACTGTTTTTT. Complete variable domain (other parts from reference TRBV5-4 and TRBJ1-4): ETGVTQSPTHLIKTRGQQVTLRCSSQSGHNTVSWYQQALGQGPQFIFQYYREEENGRGNFPPRFSGLQFPNYSSELNVNALELDDSALYLCASSLAPSGGNEKLFFGSGTQLSVL.